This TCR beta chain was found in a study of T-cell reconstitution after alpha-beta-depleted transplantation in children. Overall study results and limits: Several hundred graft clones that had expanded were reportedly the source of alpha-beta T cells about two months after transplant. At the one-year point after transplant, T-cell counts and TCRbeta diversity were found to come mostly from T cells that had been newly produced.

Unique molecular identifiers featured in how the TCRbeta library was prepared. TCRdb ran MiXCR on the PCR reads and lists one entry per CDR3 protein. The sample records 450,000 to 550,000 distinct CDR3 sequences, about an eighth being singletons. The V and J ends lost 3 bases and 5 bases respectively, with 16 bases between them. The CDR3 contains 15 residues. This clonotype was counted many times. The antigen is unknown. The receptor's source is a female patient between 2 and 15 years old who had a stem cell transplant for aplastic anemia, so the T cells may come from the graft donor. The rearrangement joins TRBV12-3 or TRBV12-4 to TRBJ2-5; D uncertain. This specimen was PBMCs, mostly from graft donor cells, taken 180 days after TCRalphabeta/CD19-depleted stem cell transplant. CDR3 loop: CASSFIADVRETQYF. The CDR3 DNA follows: TGTGCCAGCAGTTTTATTGCGGACGTAAGGGAGACCCAGTACTTC.